The text below deals with one TCR beta chain. A quantity of about 0.45 to 1 ug RNA underwent reverse transcription using random hexamers. An immunoSEQ multiplex PCR amplified TCR beta CDR3 over 54 Vbeta and 13 Jbeta. MiXCR, applied by TCRdb to the immunoSEQ multiplex PCR reads, yields one record per CDR3 protein. Among roughly 120,000 distinct CDR3 sequences listed, 85% to 95% were seen once. The data originate from a study of CD8 T cells in Susac syndrome. Between the trimmed V and J ends, which lost 2 bases and 6 bases, there was a span of 7 bases. Germline V gene sequence: CDR1 SGDLS, CDR2 YYNGEE. This CDR3 spans 12 amino acids. It was negative isolation that provided the CD8+ and CD4+ T cells, whereas TEMRA cells were enriched by FACS.

The sample taken for sequencing was CD4+ T cells from PBMCs. The receptor was derived from a human donor with multiple sclerosis. This sequence joins TRBV9 and TRBJ2-3, with D hard to call. The CDR3 DNA reads as TGTGCCAGCAGCGTCGACACCGATACGCAGTATTTT. Translation: CASSVDTDTQYF. The whole variable domain, filled in from reference TRBV9 and TRBJ2-3, reads DSGVTQTPKHLITATGQRVTLRCSPRSGDLSVYWYQQSLDQGLQFLIQYYNGEERAKGNILERFSAQQFPDLHSELNLSSLELGDSALYFCASSVDTDTQYFGPGTRLTVL.